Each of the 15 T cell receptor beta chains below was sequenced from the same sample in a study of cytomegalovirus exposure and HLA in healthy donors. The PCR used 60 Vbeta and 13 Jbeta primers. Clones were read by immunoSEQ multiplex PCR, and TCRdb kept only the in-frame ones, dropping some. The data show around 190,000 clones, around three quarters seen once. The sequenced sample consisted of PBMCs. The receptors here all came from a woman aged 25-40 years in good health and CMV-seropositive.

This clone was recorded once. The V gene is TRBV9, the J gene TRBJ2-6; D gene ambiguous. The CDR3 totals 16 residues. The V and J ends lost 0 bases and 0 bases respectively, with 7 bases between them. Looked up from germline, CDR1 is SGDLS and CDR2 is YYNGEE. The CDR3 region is CASSVGVISGANVLTF. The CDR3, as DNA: TGTGCCAGCAGCGTAGGAGTGATCTCTGGGGCCAACGTCCTGACTTTC. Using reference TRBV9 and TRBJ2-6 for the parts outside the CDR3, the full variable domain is DSGVTQTPKHLITATGQRVTLRCSPRSGDLSVYWYQQSLDQGLQFLIQYYNGEERAKGNILERFSAQQFPDLHSELNLSSLELGDSALYFCASSVGVISGANVLTFGAGSRLTVL.

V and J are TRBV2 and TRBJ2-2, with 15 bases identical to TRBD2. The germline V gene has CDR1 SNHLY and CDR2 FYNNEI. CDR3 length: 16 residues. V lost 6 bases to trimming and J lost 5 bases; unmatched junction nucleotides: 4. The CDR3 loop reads CASRGLAGGRTGELFF. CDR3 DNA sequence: TGTGCCAGCAGGGGACTAGCGGGGGGTCGGACCGGGGAGCTGTTTTTT.

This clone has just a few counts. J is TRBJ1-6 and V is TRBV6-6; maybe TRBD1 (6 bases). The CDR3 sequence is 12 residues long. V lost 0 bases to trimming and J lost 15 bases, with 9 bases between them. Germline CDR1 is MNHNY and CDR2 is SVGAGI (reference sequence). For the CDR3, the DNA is TGTGCCAGCAGTTACTCGGGGGGGCTCCTCCACTTT. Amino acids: CASSYSGGLLHF.

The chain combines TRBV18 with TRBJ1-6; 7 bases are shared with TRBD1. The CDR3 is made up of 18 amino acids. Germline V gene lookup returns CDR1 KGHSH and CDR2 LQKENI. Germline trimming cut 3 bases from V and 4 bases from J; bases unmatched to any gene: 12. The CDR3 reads CASSPYSTGVEYNSPLHF. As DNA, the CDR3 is TGTGCCAGCTCACCTTATAGTACAGGGGTGGAATATAATTCACCCCTCCACTTT.

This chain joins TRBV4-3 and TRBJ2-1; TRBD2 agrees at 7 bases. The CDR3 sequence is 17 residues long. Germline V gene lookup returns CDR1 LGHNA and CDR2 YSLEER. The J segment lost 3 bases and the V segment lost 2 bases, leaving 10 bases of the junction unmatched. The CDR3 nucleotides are TGCGCCAGCAGCCAAACCTCTAGCGGATTGGACTACAATGAGCAGTTCTTC. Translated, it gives CASSQTSSGLDYNEQFF.

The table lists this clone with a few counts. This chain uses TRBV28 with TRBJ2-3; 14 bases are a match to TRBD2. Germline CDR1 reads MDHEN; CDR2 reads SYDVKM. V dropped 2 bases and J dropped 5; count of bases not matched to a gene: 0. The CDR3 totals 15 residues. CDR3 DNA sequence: TGTGCCAGCAGTTTAGGACTAGCGGGAGGAGATACGCAGTATTTT. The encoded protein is CASSLGLAGGDTQYF.

CDR3 residues: CASGLYSNQPQHF. The CDR3 region has the DNA TGTGCTAGTGGCCTGTATAGCAATCAGCCCCAGCATTTT. The chain recombines TRBV12-5 with TRBJ1-5; D gene ambiguous. This CDR3 has 13 residues. Between the trimmed V and J ends, which lost 6 bases and 0 bases, there was a span of 6 bases. The V gene's germline CDR1 is LGHNT and CDR2 FRNRAP.

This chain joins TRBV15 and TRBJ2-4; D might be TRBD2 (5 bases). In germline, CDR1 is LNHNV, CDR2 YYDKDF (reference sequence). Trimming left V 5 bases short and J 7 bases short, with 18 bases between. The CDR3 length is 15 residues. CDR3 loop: CATSGDGPPGNIQYF. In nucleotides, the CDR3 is TGTGCCACCAGCGGCGACGGGCCCCCGGGGAACATTCAGTACTTC.

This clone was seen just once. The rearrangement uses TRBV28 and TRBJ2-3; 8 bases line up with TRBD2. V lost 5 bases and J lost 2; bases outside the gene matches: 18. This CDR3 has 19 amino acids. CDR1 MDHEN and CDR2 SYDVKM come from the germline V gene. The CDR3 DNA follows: TGTGCCAGCAGTCCAAACAGAGGGTCGGGGGGGCCGAACACAGATACGCAGTATTTT. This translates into CASSPNRGSGGPNTDTQYF.

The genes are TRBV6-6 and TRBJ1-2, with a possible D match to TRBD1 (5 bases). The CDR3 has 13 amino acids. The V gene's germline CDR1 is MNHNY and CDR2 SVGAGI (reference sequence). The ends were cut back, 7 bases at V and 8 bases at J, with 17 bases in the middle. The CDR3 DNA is TGTGCCAGCACTCCCACGGCGGGGGGGGGCTACACCTTC. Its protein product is CASTPTAGGGYTF.

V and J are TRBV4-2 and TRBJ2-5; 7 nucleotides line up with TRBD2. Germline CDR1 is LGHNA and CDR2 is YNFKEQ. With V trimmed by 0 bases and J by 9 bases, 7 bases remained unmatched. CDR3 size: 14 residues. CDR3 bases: TGTGCCAGCAGCCAAGATCGGGGGGTTCCTCCCCAGTACTTC. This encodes CASSQDRGVPPQYF.

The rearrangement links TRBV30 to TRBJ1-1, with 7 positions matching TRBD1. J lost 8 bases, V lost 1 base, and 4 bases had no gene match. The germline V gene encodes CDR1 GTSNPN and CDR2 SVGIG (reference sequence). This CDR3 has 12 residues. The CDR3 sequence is CAWSGGTDEAFF. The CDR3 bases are TGTGCCTGGAGTGGGGGGACAGACGAAGCTTTCTTT.

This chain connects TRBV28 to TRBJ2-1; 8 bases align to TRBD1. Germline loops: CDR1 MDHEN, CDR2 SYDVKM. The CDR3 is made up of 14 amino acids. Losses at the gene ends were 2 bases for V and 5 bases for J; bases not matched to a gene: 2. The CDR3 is CASSLRDRHNEQFF. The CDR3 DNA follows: TGTGCCAGCAGTTTACGGGACAGGCACAATGAGCAGTTCTTC. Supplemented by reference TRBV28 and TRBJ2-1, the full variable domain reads DVKVTQSSRYLVKRTGEKVFLECVQDMDHENMFWYRQDPGLGLRLIYFSYDVKMKEKGDIPEGYSVSREKKERFSLILESASTNQTSMYLCASSLRDRHNEQFFGPGTRLTVL.

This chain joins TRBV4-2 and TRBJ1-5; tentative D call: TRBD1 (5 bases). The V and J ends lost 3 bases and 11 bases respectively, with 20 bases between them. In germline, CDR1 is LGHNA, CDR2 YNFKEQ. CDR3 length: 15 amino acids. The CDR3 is CASSQGGTEKKAQHF. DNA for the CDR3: TGTGCCAGCAGCCAGGGCGGGACGGAAAAAAAGGCCCAGCATTTT.

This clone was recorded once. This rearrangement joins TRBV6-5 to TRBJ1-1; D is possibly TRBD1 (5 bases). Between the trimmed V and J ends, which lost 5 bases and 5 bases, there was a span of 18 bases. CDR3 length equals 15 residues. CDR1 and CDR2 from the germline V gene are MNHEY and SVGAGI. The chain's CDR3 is CASSRRQTDLTEAFF. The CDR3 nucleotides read TGTGCCAGCAGTCGACGACAGACCGATTTGACTGAAGCTTTCTTT.